The 24 T cell receptor beta chains below come from one sample, sequenced in a study of shared clonotypes between healthy human individuals. TCRdb's copy holds only in-frame clones and misses some; the assay was immunoSEQ multiplex PCR. This table holds 2 million to 2.5 million clones, about nine tenths found once. The sequenced sample consisted of naive CD4+ T cells from PBMCs. This sample's subset: CD45RA+ positively selected. The receptors here all came from a man between 18 and 29 years old in good health. Some clones in this sample may be carry-over from other donors' samples.

The J gene is TRBJ2-5, the V gene TRBV11-2; tentative D call: TRBD1 (6 bases). The germline CDR1 and CDR2 sequences are SGHAT and FQNNGV. This CDR3 is built from 15 residues. V was trimmed by 5 bases and J by 5 bases, leaving 18 bases between them. The CDR3 bases are TGTGCCAGCAGCCCCCAACAGGGCTCTTGGGAGACCCAGTACTTC. Its translation is CASSPQQGSWETQYF. The full variable domain, with the rest looked up from reference TRBV11-2 and TRBJ2-5, is EAGVAQSPRYKIIEKRQSVAFWCNPISGHATLYWYQQILGQGPKLLIQFQNNGVVDDSQLPKDRFSAERLKGVDSTLKIQPAKLEDSAVYLCASSPQQGSWETQYFGPGTRLLVL.

This chain links TRBV29-1 with TRBJ2-1, with 7 bases that match TRBD2. The CDR3 is 14 amino acids. V lost 4 bases, J lost 5 bases, and 8 bases stayed unmatched. The germline V gene has CDR1 SQVTM and CDR2 ANQGSEA. This CDR3 is CSVAGASGHNEQFF. The DNA for the CDR3 is TGCAGCGTTGCTGGGGCTAGCGGCCACAATGAGCAGTTCTTC.

The rearrangement uses TRBV21-1 and TRBJ2-7; the D segment call TRBD2 is taken from the table without a DNA check. TRBV21-1 counts as a pseudogene. The CDR3 has 13 amino acids. CDR3 loop: CASPPGVPYEQYF. CDR3 DNA sequence: TGTGCCAGCCCTCCGGGGGTTCCCTACGAGCAGTACTTC.

Comment on this clone: Other DNA sequences in the same sample also yield this CDR3. This chain links TRBV2 with TRBJ2-1, with 10 bases matching TRBD2. The CDR3 contains 13 residues. Germline lookup yields CDR1 SNHLY and CDR2 FYNNEI. Trimming cost V 7 bases and J 3 bases; bases outside gene matches: 0. CDR3 DNA sequence: TGTGCCAGCACTAGCGGGAGCTACAATGAGCAGTTCTTC. As protein: CASTSGSYNEQFF.

This chain connects TRBV9 to TRBJ1-1; D perhaps matches TRBD1 (6 bases). Trimming removed 3 bases at V and 1 base at J, with 10 bases between. Germline CDR1 reads SGDLS; CDR2 reads YYNGEE. The CDR3 loop spans 14 amino acids. CDR3 DNA: TGTGCCAGCAGCGACAGGGCTTCGAACACTGAAGCTTTCTTT. It is translated as CASSDRASNTEAFF.

The chain combines TRBV7-2 with TRBJ1-4; TRBD1 matches 9 bases. V was pared by 2 bases and J by 7 bases, with 5 bases of the junction left unmatched. CDR1 SGHTA and CDR2 FQGNSA come from the germline V gene. The CDR3 is made up of 15 amino acids. DNA for the CDR3: TGTGCCAGCAGCTTATCCGGGACAGGGCGTGAAAAACTGTTTTTT. This encodes CASSLSGTGREKLFF.

The chain carries TRBV7-2 and TRBJ1-3, with D unresolved. The V and J ends lost 0 bases and 0 bases respectively, with 9 bases between them. Germline V CDR1 and CDR2: SGHTA, FQGNSA. The CDR3 sequence is 16 residues long. The CDR3 nucleotides are TGTGCCAGCAGCTTAGCGGGCAAGAGCTCTGGAAACACCATATATTTT. It encodes CASSLAGKSSGNTIYF.

In its sample, this clone was seen a few times. The chain has TRBV19 and TRBJ1-1; unclear D gene. Trimming removed 5 bases at V and 7 bases at J, with 14 bases between. The germline V gene has CDR1 LNHDA and CDR2 SQIVND (reference sequence). CDR3 length: 13 residues. The DNA of the CDR3 is TGTGCCAGTAGTTCGCCCGGGATAATTGAAGCTTTCTTT. This translates into CASSSPGIIEAFF.

The V gene is TRBV5-4, the J gene TRBJ2-7; tentatively, D is TRBD2 (5 bases). This CDR3 region has 14 residues. CDR1 and CDR2 from the germline V gene are SGHNT and YYREEE (reference sequence). The germline V and J ends were trimmed by 5 bases and 2 bases, with 14 bases remaining between them. CDR3 in amino acids: CASRSSGQAYEQYF. CDR3 nucleotides: TGTGCCAGCAGATCCAGCGGCCAGGCCTACGAGCAGTACTTC.

The chain combines TRBV11-2 with TRBJ1-1; possibly TRBD1 for D (6 bases). V lost 5 bases to trimming and J lost 7 bases, with 11 bases between them. The CDR3 consists of 12 residues. The V gene's germline CDR1 is SGHAT and CDR2 FQNNGV. In nucleotides, the CDR3 is TGTGCCAGCAGCCCGGACAGAAATGAAGCTTTCTTT. Translated, it gives CASSPDRNEAFF.

The CDR3 spells CASSELGLPRDTQYF. The CDR3 coding sequence is TGTGCCAGCAGTGAACTGGGGTTGCCGAGAGATACGCAGTATTTT. The chain has TRBV2 and TRBJ2-3, with D uncertain. CDR1 is SNHLY, CDR2 FYNNEI, per germline. Trimming stripped 2 bases from V and 5 bases from J, with 14 bases between. CDR3 length: 15 residues.

V gene TRBV15 combines with J gene TRBJ2-7; D is perhaps TRBD1 (6 bases). Germline assignment: CDR1 LNHNV and CDR2 YYDKDF (reference sequence). Deletions cut 2 bases from V and 0 bases from J, with 11 bases between. The CDR3 runs 15 residues. In DNA form, the CDR3 reads TGTGCCACCAGCAGAAACTACAGGGACTCCTACGAGCAGTACTTC. This gives the protein CATSRNYRDSYEQYF.

This chain uses TRBV19 with TRBJ2-7; 10 bases agree with TRBD2. V dropped 3 bases and J dropped 2; count of bases not matched to a gene: 4. CDR1 is LNHDA and CDR2 is SQIVND in the germline V gene (reference sequence). The CDR3 is 15 residues long. The CDR3 spells CASSMRLAGAYEQYF. CDR3 nucleotides: TGTGCCAGTAGTATGAGGCTAGCGGGAGCCTACGAGCAGTACTTC.

This chain uses TRBV7-3 with TRBJ2-2, with TRBD2 matching over 7 bases. The CDR3 sequence is 15 residues long. Germline V CDR1 and CDR2: SGHTA, FQGTGA. J lost 6 bases, V lost 2 bases, and 6 bases had no gene match. The CDR3 loop reads CASSLVAGASGELFF. CDR3 nucleotides: TGTGCCAGCAGCTTAGTCGCGGGAGCGTCCGGGGAGCTGTTTTTT.

The chain carries TRBV29-1 and TRBJ2-7, with a weak D call TRBD1 (6 bases). V was shortened by 7 bases and J by 4 bases, with 20 bases between the two germline ends. Germline V gene sequence: CDR1 SQVTM, CDR2 ANQGSEA. The CDR3 totals 14 residues. The CDR3 nucleotides are TGCAGCGCCTCCGGGACAAAGACGCCGTACGAGCAGTACTTC. The encoded protein is CSASGTKTPYEQYF.

V gene TRBV12-5 combines with J gene TRBJ1-1; 10 bases are a match to TRBD1. The CDR3 is made up of 20 amino acids. The V and J ends lost 6 bases and 1 base, in that order; junction bases with no gene match: 20. CDR1 is LGHNT, CDR2 FRNRAP, per germline. The CDR3 nucleotides read TGTGCTAGTGGCTCTCCGCCCACGGGACAGGGGTTGAAGGGGAACACTGAAGCTTTCTTT. This codes for CASGSPPTGQGLKGNTEAFF.

On this clone itself: One end of the junction varies from germline; a read error may be responsible. V gene TRBV7-2 combines with J gene TRBJ1-1, with D hard to call. The CDR3 consists of 18 residues. Germline CDR1 and CDR2: SGHTA and FQGNSA. The CDR3 DNA follows: TGTGCCAGCAGTTACGGGGATGCCAGGTCGGCATCGAACGCTGAAGCTTTCTTT. This translates into CASSYGDARSASNAEAFF. Variable domain in full (rest from reference TRBV7-2 and TRBJ1-1): GAGVSQSPSNKVTEKGKDVELRCDPISGHTALYWYRQSLGQGLEFLIYFQGNSAPDKSGLPSDRFSAERTGGSVSTLTIQRTQQEDSAVYLCASSYGDARSASNAEAFFGQGTRLTVV.

The chain links TRBV4-1 to TRBJ2-5; the match to TRBD2 covers 10 bases. There are 16 residues in the CDR3. Trimming took 1 base from V and 6 from J; bases not matched to a gene: 8. Germline assignment: CDR1 MGHRA and CDR2 YSYEKL. The CDR3 nucleotides are TGCGCCAGCAGCCAAGTTCTAGCGGGAGTTAGTAAGACCCAGTACTTC. The encoded protein is CASSQVLAGVSKTQYF.

The chain links TRBV5-4 to TRBJ2-2, with TRBD2 identical over 15 bases. This CDR3 has 19 amino acids. Germline loops: CDR1 SGHNT, CDR2 YYREEE (reference sequence). The V segment lost 0 bases and the J segment 7 bases; nucleotides outside the gene matches: 10. This CDR3 is CASSLERGWTSGRDGELFF. The CDR3 nucleotides are TGTGCCAGCAGCTTGGAACGTGGGTGGACTAGCGGGAGGGACGGGGAGCTGTTTTTT.

J is TRBJ2-7 and V is TRBV2; TRBD2 might be the D (6 bases). Germline V gene sequence: CDR1 SNHLY, CDR2 FYNNEI. The length of the CDR3 is 12 residues. V shed 6 bases and J shed 3 bases, with 9 bases lying between them. The CDR3 reads CASRWTNYEQYF. In DNA form, the CDR3 reads TGTGCCAGCAGGTGGACTAACTACGAGCAGTACTTC.

The chain joins TRBV28 to TRBJ1-3, with D possibly TRBD1 on 6 matching bases. The germline V gene encodes CDR1 MDHEN and CDR2 SYDVKM. This CDR3 is built from 15 residues. Between the trimmed V and J ends, which lost 6 bases and 0 bases, there was a span of 12 bases. The CDR3 sequence: CASSRGGSSGNTIYF. CDR3 nucleotides: TGTGCCAGCAGCCGAGGGGGGAGCTCTGGAAACACCATATATTTT.

This clone occurred once. The V gene is TRBV28, the J gene TRBJ1-2; TRBD1 matches at 7 bases. The V segment lost 6 bases and the J segment 4 bases; nucleotides outside the gene matches: 8. Germline values: CDR1 MDHEN, CDR2 SYDVKM. The CDR3 spans 14 residues. For the CDR3, the DNA is TGTGCCAGCAGGTTAGGGGGCACGGGCTATGGCTACACCTTC. As protein: CASRLGGTGYGYTF.

The genes are TRBV14 and TRBJ1-4; D call uncertain. The V end lost 2 bases, the J end lost 8 bases, and 18 bases lay between the germline ends. Germline CDR1 SGHDN, CDR2 FVKESK. CDR3 size: 16 residues. Here the CDR3 DNA reads TGTGCCAGCAGCCAACGAATTCGGGGTTCCGGGGAAAAACTGTTTTTT. Translated, it gives CASSQRIRGSGEKLFF.

The rearrangement uses TRBV28 and TRBJ2-7, with a weak D call TRBD2 (5 bases). The CDR3 totals 12 residues. Germline CDR1 MDHEN, CDR2 SYDVKM. Trimming shortened V by 6 bases and J by 9 bases, and 15 bases separated the two germline ends. The CDR3 DNA follows: TGTGCCAGCAGCCCCCGGGCCGAGGGGCAGTACTTC. Amino acids: CASSPRAEGQYF.